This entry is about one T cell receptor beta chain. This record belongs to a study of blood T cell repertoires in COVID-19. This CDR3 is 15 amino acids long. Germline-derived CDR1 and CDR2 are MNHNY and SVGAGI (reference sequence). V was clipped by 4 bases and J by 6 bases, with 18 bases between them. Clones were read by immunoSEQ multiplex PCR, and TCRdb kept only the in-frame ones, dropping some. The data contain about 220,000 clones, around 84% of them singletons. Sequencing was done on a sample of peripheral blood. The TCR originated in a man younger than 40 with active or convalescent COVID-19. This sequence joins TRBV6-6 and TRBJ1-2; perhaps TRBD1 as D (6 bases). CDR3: CASSSVTGSKHGYTF. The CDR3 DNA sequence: TGTGCCAGCAGTTCTGTAACAGGGAGTAAGCATGGCTACACCTTC.